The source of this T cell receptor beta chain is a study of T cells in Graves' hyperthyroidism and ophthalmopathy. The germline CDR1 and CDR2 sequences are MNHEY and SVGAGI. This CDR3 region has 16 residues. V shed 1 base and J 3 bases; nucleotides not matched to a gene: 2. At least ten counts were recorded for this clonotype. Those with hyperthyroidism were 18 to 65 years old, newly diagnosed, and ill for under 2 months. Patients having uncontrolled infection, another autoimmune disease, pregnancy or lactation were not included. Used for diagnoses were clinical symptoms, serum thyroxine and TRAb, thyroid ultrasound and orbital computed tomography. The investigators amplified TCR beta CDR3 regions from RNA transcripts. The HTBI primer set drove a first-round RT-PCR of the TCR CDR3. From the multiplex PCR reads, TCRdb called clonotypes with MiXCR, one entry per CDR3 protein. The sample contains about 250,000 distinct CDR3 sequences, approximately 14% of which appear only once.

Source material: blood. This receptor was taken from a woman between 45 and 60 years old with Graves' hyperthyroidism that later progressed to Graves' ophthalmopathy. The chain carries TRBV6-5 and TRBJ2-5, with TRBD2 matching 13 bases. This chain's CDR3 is CASSYFGTSGEETQYF. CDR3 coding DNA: TGTGCCAGCAGTTACTTCGGGACTAGCGGGGAAGAGACCCAGTACTTC.